The clone carrying this T cell receptor (beta chain) was seen once. Run at survey level, the immunoSEQ assay was version v3.0. Clones were sequenced by immunoSEQ multiplex PCR, and TCRdb holds only the in-frame ones, with some missing. The table includes some 28,000 clones, 95% detected once. The junction had 12 bases not matched to a gene; V was cut back by 1 base and J by 0 bases. From germline, CDR1 is SGHRS and CDR2 YFSETQ. The CDR3 is made up of 18 amino acids. The data were obtained in a study of long-term antiretroviral therapy in people with HIV. The clonotype comes from a man aged 45-65 years with HIV. Here the sequenced sample was unsorted PBMCs, taken 5.3 years after starting antiretroviral therapy. The genes are TRBV5-1 and TRBJ1-1, with 7 bases lining up with TRBD1. The CDR3 region is CASSLWTEGAGMNTEAFF. The DNA for the CDR3 is TGCGCCAGCAGCTTGTGGACCGAGGGGGCCGGGATGAACACTGAAGCTTTCTTT.